This T cell receptor (beta chain) stems from a study of shared clonotypes between healthy human individuals (TCRdb year 2020). General notes on the study: The cohort included a few men and two women between 18 and 49 years of age. To increase sequencing depth and limit assay-specific biases, different laboratories used diverse techniques to prepare libraries and sequence TCR repertoires. The study deeply sequenced blood TCR repertoires of about 5 healthy adults to estimate repertoire size and the extent of clonotype sharing between individuals. For each donor, three plates each were used for CD4 naive and CD4 memory, two plates were used for CD8 naive, and one plate was used for CD8 memory. Between about 0.85 and 8.9 billion PBMCs per donor were obtained by leukapheresis. Paper-wide results and their limitations: Larger estimated clonotype richness was generally found for naive subsets than for memory subsets. Because the study included only a small number of donors, the genetic and exposure-history diversity represented was limited. Pairwise subsampling led to the expectation that sequencing depth would affect the degree of clonotype sharing among donors. Clonotypes shared by all four sorted-subset donors showed higher generation probabilities than non-shared clonotypes. Across several donors, around 5% of naive CD4, around 3.5% of naive CD8, 2.3% of memory CD4, and roughly 0.41% of memory CD8 clonotypes were shared. Sampling was restricted to blood, and TCR repertoires in tissues likely differ from the TCR repertoires found in blood. Even with the large sequencing depth, rarefaction of the sorted-subset datasets indicated that sequencing was incomplete.

A remark on this clone: Its specific antigen is unknown. Base qualities are missing; no much larger clone stands one base away.

Using the deep immunoSEQ assay, multiplex PCR amplified TCR CDR3 regions from genomic DNA. Genomic DNA extracted from each cell subset was distributed evenly over all wells of several immunoSEQ 96-well plates, and each plate served as one replicate. For sorted subsets, 200 to 250 ng of genomic DNA, equivalent to some 30,000 T cell genomes, went into each replicate PCR. Purified libraries were measured with a Qubit 3.0 fluorometer, size-checked on a Bioanalyzer 2100, and measured again with the KAPA Library Quantification kit. Each immunoSEQ 96-well plate was sequenced on its own single-read 150-cycle Illumina NextSeq 550 flow cell. Regarding the original processing steps: The immunoSEQ output contained only junctional sequences without quality scores, so filtering could not match that applied to full-length reads. To assign V/J genes and CDR3, sequences were annotated using PyIR, a Python wrapper for IgBLAST v1.9, with IMGT germline references. Reads with weak V/J assignments (E-value above 1e-6), missing CDR3, stop codons, out-of-frame junctions, or ambiguous translated residues were removed. V3J clonotypes were defined as sequences sharing the same inferred V gene, J gene, and CDR3 amino acid sequence. Percentage overlap between repertoires was computed as shared unique clonotypes divided by the size of the smaller repertoire. RTK rarefaction, the Chao1 estimator, and Recon v2.1 estimates of unobserved clonotypes were used to assess repertoire richness. Generation probabilities for all TCRbeta clonotypes obtained by the gDNA method from a handful of donors were computed using OLGA. TCRdb carries this immuneACCESS record with in-frame sequences only. Its versions omit some clonotypes, under half of them owing to an unresolved V gene in the studies checked, with the rest unexplained. The V and J calls and the clone size are those of that table, but D and trimming were determined from the DNA. The table for this sample lists about 2 million clones; about 95% of them were counted only once. Together, the top ten hold about 1.1% of the sample.

CD8 naive samples consisted of CD45RO-negative cells that were positively selected for CCR7, yielding a CD45RA+CCR7+ population without TemRA cells. Donors were healthy HIV-negative adults with no recently reported acute infections or vaccinations. Every donor was a Caucasian adult residing in Nashville, Tennessee, USA. Blood was collected by leukapheresis, and PBMCs were isolated by Ficoll-Histopaque density gradient centrifugation and then cryopreserved in liquid nitrogen vapor phase. Purity and quantity of every magnetically sorted T cell population were checked by analytical flow cytometry. Each sorted fraction had its genomic DNA isolated and then quantified by UV absorbance on a Nanodrop 2000c. V and J lose 3 bases and 8 bases, and a span of 8 bases separates them. CDR1 and CDR2 are drawn from the germline V gene (reference sequence): SGHKS, YYEKEE. The CDR3 starts with the cysteine, ends with the phenylalanine, and has 11 residues. The entry retains the CDR3 DNA only, 33 bases that are in frame from base 1.

This receptor was identified in a young man in good health. Sequencing was carried out using naive CD8+ T cells sorted from blood. Read against the paper, the sample's cell subset or site label means: CD45RA+CCR7+. The chain joins TRBV5-5 to TRBJ2-5; no D gene call is confident. CDR3 reads: CASSSGLTQYF. At the DNA level, the sequence is TGTGCCAGCAGCTCGGGTCTAACCCAGTACTTC.